Below are 10 T cell receptor beta chains sequenced from a single sample in a study of T cell responses to AZD1222 COVID-19 vaccine. Sequenced by immunoSEQ multiplex PCR; TCRdb stores in-frame clones only, minus some. This sample has roughly 100,000 clones, with around 94% found just once. Sequenced material: peripheral blood, taken on day 0 of AZD1222 vaccination. These receptors originate from an adult in good health.

V gene TRBV19 combines with J gene TRBJ2-1; D remains ambiguous. Germline V gives CDR1 LNHDA, CDR2 SQIVND (reference sequence). This CDR3 region has 13 residues. Deletions cut 3 bases from V and 9 bases from J, with 12 bases between. CDR3 sequence: CASSIGTILEQFF. The CDR3 region has the DNA TGTGCCAGTAGTATCGGAACGATCCTTGAGCAGTTCTTC.

CDR3 amino acids: CASSLGSGQTQYF. The CDR3 coding sequence is TGTGCCAGCAGTTTAGGTAGCGGGCAGACCCAGTACTTC. V is TRBV12-3 or TRBV12-4 and J is TRBJ2-5, with 7 nucleotides matching TRBD2. The CDR3 has 13 amino acids. With 1 base clipped from V and 6 bases from J, the junction kept 2 bases outside the gene matches.

The chain joins TRBV2 to TRBJ1-4; D might be TRBD1 (5 bases). This CDR3 contains 15 residues. Germline CDR1 is SNHLY and CDR2 is FYNNEI. V was clipped by 6 bases and J by 2 bases, with 13 bases between them. The CDR3 sequence is CASSLTVTTNEKLFF. The CDR3 DNA follows: TGTGCCAGCAGCCTGACAGTCACGACTAATGAAAAACTGTTTTTT.

Only a few counts were recorded for this clone. V and J are TRBV19 and TRBJ1-1; D gene uncertain. Trimming left V 4 bases short and J 0 bases short, with 9 bases between. From germline, CDR1 is LNHDA and CDR2 SQIVND (reference sequence). CDR3 length: 14 amino acids. In nucleotides, the CDR3 is TGTGCCAGTAGTACCGGACCGTTGAACACTGAAGCTTTCTTT. Translating it yields CASSTGPLNTEAFF.

The J gene is TRBJ2-3, the V gene TRBV11-3; D might be TRBD2 (5 bases). The CDR3 sequence is 12 residues long. From germline, CDR1 is SGHNT and CDR2 YENEEA. V lost 5 bases to trimming and J lost 6 bases, with 9 bases between them. The CDR3, as DNA: TGTGCCAGCAGCCAAGGCGGGGATACGCAGTATTTT. Its protein is CASSQGGDTQYF.

The V and J genes are TRBV6-2 or TRBV6-3 and TRBJ1-2, with D hard to call. Trimming pared 5 bases from V and 8 bases from J, leaving 12 bases between. This CDR3 has 12 residues. The germline gives CDR1 MNHEY, CDR2 SVGEGT. CDR3 residues: CASSRRREGYTF. The CDR3, as DNA: TGTGCCAGCAGTCGTCGGCGGGAGGGCTACACCTTC.

V gene TRBV5-1 combines with J gene TRBJ2-3, with D uncertain. The V end was cut by 5 bases, the J end by 5 bases, with 6 bases between. Germline-derived CDR1 and CDR2 are SGHRS and YFSETQ. The CDR3 contains 11 residues. Written as DNA, the CDR3 is TGCGCCAGCAGGCTTCAAGATACGCAGTATTTT. As protein: CASRLQDTQYF.

J is TRBJ1-1 and V is TRBV19; 8 bases line up with TRBD1. With 5 bases clipped from V and 8 bases from J, the junction kept 13 bases outside the gene matches. Germline V gives CDR1 LNHDA, CDR2 SQIVND (reference sequence). The CDR3 has 15 amino acids. CDR3 nucleotide sequence: TGTGCCAGTAGTCGCCAAAAATTTAGGGACAGGGAAGCTTTCTTT. Residues: CASSRQKFRDREAFF.

This sequence joins TRBV5-1 and TRBJ2-3, with 11 nucleotides matching TRBD1. Per the germline V gene, CDR1 is SGHRS and CDR2 is YFSETQ. Unmatched junction bases numbered 8, after V lost 3 bases and J lost 5 bases. The CDR3 length is 16 residues. The CDR3: CASSWTGTGGEDTQYF. DNA for the CDR3: TGCGCCAGCAGCTGGACCGGGACAGGGGGTGAAGATACGCAGTATTTT.

V and J are TRBV18 and TRBJ2-7; the match to TRBD1 covers 10 bases. J lost 6 bases, V lost 0 bases, and 5 bases had no gene match. The CDR3 runs to 15 residues. CDR1 and CDR2 from the germline V gene are KGHSH and LQKENI. The CDR3 nucleotides are TGTGCCAGCTCACCACCCGGGACAGGGGAGGGCGAGCAGTACTTC. Translation: CASSPPGTGEGEQYF. Filled out from reference TRBV18 and TRBJ2-7, the complete variable domain reads NAGVMQNPRHLVRRRGQEARLRCSPMKGHSHVYWYRQLPEEGLKFMVYLQKENIIDESGMPKERFSAEFPKEGPSILRIQQVVRGDSAAYFCASSPPGTGEGEQYFGPGTRLTVT.